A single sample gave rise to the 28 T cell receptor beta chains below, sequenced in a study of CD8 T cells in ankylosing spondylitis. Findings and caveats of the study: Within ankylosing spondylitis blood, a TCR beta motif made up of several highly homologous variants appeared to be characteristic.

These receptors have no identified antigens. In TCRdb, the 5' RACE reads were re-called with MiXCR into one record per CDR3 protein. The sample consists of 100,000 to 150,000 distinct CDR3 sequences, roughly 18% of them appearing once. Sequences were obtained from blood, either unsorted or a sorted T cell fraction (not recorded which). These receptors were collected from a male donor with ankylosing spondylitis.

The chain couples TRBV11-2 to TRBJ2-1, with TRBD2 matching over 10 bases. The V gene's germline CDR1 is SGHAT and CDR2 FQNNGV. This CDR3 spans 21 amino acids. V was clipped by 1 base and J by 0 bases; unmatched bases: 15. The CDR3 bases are TGTGCCAGCAGCTTAGGGTTCGGACTAGCGGAGATTAGTAGCTCCTACAATGAGCAGTTCTTC. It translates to CASSLGFGLAEISSSYNEQFF.

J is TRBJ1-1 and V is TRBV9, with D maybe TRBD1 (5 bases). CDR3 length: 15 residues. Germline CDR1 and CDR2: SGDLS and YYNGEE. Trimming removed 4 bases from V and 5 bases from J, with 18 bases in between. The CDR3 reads CASSPRGVERTEAFF. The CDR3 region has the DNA TGTGCCAGCAGCCCACGAGGGGTTGAACGGACTGAAGCTTTCTTT.

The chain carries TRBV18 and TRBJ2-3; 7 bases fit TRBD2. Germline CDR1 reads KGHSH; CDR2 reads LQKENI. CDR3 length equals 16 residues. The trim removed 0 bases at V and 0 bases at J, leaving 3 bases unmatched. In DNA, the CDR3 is TGTGCCAGCTCACCACCGGCGGGGGTGAGCACAGATACGCAGTATTTT. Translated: CASSPPAGVSTDTQYF.

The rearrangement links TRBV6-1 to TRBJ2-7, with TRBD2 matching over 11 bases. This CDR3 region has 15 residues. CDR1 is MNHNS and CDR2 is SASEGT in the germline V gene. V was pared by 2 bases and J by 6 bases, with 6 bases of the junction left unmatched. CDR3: CASSELGLAGGEQYF. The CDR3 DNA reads TGTGCCAGCAGTGAATTAGGGCTAGCGGGAGGCGAGCAGTACTTC.

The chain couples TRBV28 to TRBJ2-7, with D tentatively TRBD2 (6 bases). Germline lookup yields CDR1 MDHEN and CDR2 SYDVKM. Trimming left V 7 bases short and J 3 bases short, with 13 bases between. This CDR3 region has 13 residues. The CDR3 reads CASTEAGNYEQYF. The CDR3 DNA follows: TGTGCCAGCACCGAGGCGGGAAACTACGAGCAGTACTTC.

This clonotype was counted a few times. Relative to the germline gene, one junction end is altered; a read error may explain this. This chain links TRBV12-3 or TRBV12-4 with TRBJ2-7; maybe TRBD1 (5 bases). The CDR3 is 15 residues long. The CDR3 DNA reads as TGTGCCAGCAGTTTAACCAGGGCTCTCTCCTCCGAGCAGTACTTC. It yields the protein CASSLTRALSSEQYF.

CDR3 in amino acids: CASSLEPGIIYGYTF. The CDR3 DNA reads TGTGCCAGCAGTTTAGAACCCGGGATCATCTATGGCTACACCTTC. The gene calls are TRBV12-3 or TRBV12-4 and TRBJ1-2; no clear D. There are 15 residues in the CDR3. V was shortened by 1 base and J by 4 bases, with 13 bases between the two germline ends.

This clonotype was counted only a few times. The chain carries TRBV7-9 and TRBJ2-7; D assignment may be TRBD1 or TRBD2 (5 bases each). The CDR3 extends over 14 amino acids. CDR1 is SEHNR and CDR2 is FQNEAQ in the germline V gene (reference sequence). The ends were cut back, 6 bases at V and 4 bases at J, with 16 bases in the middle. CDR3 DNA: TGTGCCAGCAGTTACCGGGACGGCAATTACGAGCAGTACTTC. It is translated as CASSYRDGNYEQYF.

CDR3 residues: CASGSGTPDRVVQPQHF. The CDR3 DNA follows: TGTGCTAGTGGTTCCGGGACCCCTGACAGGGTTGTACAGCCCCAGCATTTT. The chain is built from TRBV12-5 and TRBJ1-5; 7 bases match TRBD1. Trimming took 4 bases from V and 7 from J; bases not matched to a gene: 16. This CDR3 is built from 17 residues. Germline V gives CDR1 LGHNT, CDR2 FRNRAP.

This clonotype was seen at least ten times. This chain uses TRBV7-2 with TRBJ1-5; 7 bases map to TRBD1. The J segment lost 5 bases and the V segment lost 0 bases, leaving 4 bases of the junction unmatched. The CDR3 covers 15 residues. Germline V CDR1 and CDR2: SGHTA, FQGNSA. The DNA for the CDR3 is TGTGCCAGCAGCTTAGCCCGACAGGGCCATCAGCCCCAGCATTTT. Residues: CASSLARQGHQPQHF.

The CDR3 is CASSRGVSAYEQYF. The CDR3 DNA follows: TGTGCCAGCAGTCGAGGCGTCAGCGCCTACGAGCAGTACTTC. The chain joins TRBV27 to TRBJ2-7; no reliable D call. Trimming removed 5 bases at V and 2 bases at J, with 13 bases between. Germline CDR1 reads MNHEY; CDR2 reads SMNVEV (reference sequence). This CDR3 comprises 14 residues.

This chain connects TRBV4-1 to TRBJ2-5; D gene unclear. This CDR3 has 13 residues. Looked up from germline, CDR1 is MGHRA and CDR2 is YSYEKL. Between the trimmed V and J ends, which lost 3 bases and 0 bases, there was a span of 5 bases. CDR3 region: CASSQLDQETQYF. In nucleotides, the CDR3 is TGCGCCAGCAGCCAGCTGGACCAAGAGACCCAGTACTTC.

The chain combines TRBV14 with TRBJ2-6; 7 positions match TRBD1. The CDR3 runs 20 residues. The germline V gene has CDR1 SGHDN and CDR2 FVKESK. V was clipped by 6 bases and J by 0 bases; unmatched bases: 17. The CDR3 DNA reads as TGTGCCAGCAGTCATTCATACCGGGACAGAATCCACTCTGGGGCCAACGTCCTGACTTTC. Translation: CASSHSYRDRIHSGANVLTF.

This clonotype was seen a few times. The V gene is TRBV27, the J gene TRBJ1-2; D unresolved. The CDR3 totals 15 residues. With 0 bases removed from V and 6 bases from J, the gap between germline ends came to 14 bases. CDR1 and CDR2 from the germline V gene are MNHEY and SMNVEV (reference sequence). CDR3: CASSLSRRAVHGYTF. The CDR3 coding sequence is TGTGCCAGCAGTTTATCGAGACGGGCAGTCCATGGCTACACCTTC.

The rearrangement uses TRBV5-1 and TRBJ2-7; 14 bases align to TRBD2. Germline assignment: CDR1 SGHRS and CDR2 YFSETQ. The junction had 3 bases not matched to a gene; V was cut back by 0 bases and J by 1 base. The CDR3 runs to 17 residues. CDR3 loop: CASSLVGTSGGSYEQYF. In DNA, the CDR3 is TGCGCCAGCAGCTTGGTAGGGACTAGCGGGGGATCCTACGAGCAGTACTTC.

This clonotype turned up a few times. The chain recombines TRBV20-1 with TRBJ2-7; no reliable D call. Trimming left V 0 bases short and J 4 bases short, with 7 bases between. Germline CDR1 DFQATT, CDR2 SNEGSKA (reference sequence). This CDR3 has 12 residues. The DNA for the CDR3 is TGCAGTGCTAGAGAATTGGGGTACGAGCAGTACTTC. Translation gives CSARELGYEQYF.

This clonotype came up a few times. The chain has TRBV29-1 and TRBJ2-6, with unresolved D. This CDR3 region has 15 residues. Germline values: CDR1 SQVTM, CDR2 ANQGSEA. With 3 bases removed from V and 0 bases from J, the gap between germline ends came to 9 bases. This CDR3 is CSVEGYHSGANVLTF. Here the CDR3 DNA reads TGCAGCGTTGAGGGCTACCACTCTGGGGCCAACGTCCTGACTTTC.

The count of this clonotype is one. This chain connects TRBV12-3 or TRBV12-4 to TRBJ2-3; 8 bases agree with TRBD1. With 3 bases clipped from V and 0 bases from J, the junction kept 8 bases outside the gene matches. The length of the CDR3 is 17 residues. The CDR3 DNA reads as TGTGCCAGCAGTTTCGAGGGACAGGAGATTAGCACAGATACGCAGTATTTT. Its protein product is CASSFEGQEISTDTQYF.

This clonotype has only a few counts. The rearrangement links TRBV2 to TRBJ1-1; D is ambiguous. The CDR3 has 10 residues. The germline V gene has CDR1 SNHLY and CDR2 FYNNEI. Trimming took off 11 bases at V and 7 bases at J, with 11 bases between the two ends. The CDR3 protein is CAFSEGEAFF. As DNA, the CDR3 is TGTGCCTTCAGCGAGGGTGAAGCTTTCTTT.

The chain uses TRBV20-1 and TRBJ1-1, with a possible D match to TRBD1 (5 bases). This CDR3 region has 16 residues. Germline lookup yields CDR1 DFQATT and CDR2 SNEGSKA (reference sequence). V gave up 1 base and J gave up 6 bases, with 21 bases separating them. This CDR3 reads CSARAGVRGEFAEAFF. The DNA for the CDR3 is TGCAGTGCTAGAGCCGGGGTTAGGGGTGAGTTCGCTGAAGCTTTCTTT.

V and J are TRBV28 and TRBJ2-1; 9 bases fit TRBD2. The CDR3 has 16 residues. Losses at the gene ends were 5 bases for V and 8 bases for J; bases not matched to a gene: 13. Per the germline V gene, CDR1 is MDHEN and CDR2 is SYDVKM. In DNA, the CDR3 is TGTGCCAGCAGTGAAGGGCGGGAGGGCAGGTTGGATGAGCAGTTCTTC. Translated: CASSEGREGRLDEQFF.

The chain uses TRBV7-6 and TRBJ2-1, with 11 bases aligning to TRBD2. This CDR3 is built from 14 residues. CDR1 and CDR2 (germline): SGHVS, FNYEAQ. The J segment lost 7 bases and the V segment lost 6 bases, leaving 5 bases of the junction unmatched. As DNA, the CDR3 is TGTGCCAGCAGGCCCGGGACTAGCGGAAATGAGCAGTTCTTC. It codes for CASRPGTSGNEQFF. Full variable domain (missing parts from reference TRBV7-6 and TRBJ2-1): GAGVSQSPRYKVTKRGQDVALRCDPISGHVSLYWYRQALGQGPEFLTYFNYEAQQDKSGLPNDRFSAERPEGSISTLTIQRTEQRDSAMYRCASRPGTSGNEQFFGPGTRLTVL.

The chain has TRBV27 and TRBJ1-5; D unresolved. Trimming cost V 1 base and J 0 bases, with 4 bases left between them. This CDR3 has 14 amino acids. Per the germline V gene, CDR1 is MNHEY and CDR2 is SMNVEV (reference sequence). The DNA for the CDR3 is TGTGCCAGCAGTTTATACCGTAGCAATCAGCCCCAGCATTTT. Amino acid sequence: CASSLYRSNQPQHF.

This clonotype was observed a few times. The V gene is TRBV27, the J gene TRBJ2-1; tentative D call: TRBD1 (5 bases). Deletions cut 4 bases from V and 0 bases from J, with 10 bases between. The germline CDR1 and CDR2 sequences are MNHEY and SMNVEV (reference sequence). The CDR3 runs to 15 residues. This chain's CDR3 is CASSSRQSSYNEQFF. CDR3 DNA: TGTGCCAGCAGTTCCCGACAGAGCTCCTACAATGAGCAGTTCTTC.

CDR3 DNA: TGTGCCAGCAGTTCTCCCCAGAGCTCTGGGGCCAACGTCCTGACTTTC. This gives the protein CASSSPQSSGANVLTF. The genes are TRBV28 and TRBJ2-6; D call uncertain. The V and J ends lost 4 bases and 0 bases respectively, with 10 bases between them. CDR3 length: 16 residues. The germline CDR1 and CDR2 sequences are MDHEN and SYDVKM.

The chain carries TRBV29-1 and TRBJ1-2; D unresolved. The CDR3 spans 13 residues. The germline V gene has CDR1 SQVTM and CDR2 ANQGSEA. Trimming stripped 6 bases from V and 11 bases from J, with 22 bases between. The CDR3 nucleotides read TGCAGCGTCCCGGCAGGTTTCAGTCTTGGTTACACCTTC. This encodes CSVPAGFSLGYTF.

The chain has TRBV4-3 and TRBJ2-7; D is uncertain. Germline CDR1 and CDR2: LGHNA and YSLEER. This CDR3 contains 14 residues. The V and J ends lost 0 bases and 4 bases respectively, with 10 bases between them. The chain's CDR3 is CASSQDVWGYEQYF. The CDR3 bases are TGCGCCAGCAGCCAAGATGTGTGGGGTTACGAGCAGTACTTC.

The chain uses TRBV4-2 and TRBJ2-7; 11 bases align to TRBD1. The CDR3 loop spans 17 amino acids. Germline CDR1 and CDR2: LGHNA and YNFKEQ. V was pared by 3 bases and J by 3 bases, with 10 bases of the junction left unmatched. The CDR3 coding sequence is TGTGCCAGCAGCCACTCGGACAGGGGGCTGAATGGCTACGAGCAGTACTTC. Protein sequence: CASSHSDRGLNGYEQYF.